This T cell receptor beta chain was recovered during a study of blood T cell dynamics during melanoma immunotherapy. Study-wide background: Metastatic melanoma patients received first-line pembrolizumab or nivolumab plus ipilimumab. Broader study findings: It remained unknown if the driving T cell clones were melanoma-specific.

The time point is: pre-treatment baseline. For this clone: Its antigen remains unidentified.

Trimming cost V 6 bases and J 8 bases; bases outside gene matches: 7. The germline gives CDR1 SEHNR, CDR2 FQNEAQ (reference sequence). CDR3 size: 13 residues. Here immunoSEQ multiplex PCR was the method, and the copy in TCRdb shows in-frame clones only, minus some. The sample lists about 14,000 clones; 92% were seen once. The clonotype was recovered from a human donor with melanoma. The chain is built from TRBV7-9 and TRBJ1-2, with TRBD1 matching 9 bases. Source: effector memory CD8+ T cells from blood, taken from a patient treated with checkpoint blockade. The CDR3 loop reads CASSPGQGMGYTF. Written as DNA, the CDR3 is TGTGCCAGCAGTCCCGGACAGGGGATGGGCTACACCTTC.